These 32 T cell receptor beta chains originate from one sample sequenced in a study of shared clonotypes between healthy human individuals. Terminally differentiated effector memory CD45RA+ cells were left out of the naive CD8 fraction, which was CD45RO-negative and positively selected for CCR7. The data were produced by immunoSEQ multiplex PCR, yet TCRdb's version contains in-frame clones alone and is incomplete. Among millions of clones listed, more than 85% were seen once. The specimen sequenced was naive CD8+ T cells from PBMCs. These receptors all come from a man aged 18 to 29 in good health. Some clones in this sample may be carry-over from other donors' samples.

CDR3: CASSFYGPEVSGELFF. The CDR3 DNA reads TGTGCCAGCAGTTTCTATGGACCAGAGGTCTCCGGGGAGCTGTTTTTT. The chain employs TRBV27 and TRBJ2-2; no reliable D call. This CDR3 contains 16 residues. Germline CDR1 reads MNHEY; CDR2 reads SMNVEV (reference sequence). The V gene lost 3 bases and the J gene lost 6 bases, with 17 bases spanning the gap.

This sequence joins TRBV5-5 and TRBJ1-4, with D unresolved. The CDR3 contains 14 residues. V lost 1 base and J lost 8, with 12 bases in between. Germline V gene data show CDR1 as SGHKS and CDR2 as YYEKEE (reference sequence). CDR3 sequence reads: CASSLLRDPEKLFF. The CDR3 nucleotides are TGTGCCAGCAGCTTGTTAAGGGATCCCGAAAAACTGTTTTTT.

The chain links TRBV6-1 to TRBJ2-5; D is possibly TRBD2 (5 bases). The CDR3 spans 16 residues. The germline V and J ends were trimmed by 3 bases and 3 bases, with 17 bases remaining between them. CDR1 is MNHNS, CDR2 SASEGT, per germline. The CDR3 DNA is TGTGCCAGCAGTGATTTTCCAGATGTCGGGGAAGAGACCCAGTACTTC. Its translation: CASSDFPDVGEETQYF.

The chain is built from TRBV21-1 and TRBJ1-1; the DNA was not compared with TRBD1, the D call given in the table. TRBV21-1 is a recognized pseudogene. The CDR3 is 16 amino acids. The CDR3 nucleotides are TGTGCCAGCAGCCCCCCGCCCTTGGGACAATCTTCTGTGGCTTTCTTT. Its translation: CASSPPPLGQSSVAFF.

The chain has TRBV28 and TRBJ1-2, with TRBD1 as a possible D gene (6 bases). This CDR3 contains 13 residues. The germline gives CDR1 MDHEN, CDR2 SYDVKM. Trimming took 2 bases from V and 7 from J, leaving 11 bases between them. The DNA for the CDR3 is TGTGCCAGCAGTTTAGGGACATTCGGTGGCTACACCTTC. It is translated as CASSLGTFGGYTF.

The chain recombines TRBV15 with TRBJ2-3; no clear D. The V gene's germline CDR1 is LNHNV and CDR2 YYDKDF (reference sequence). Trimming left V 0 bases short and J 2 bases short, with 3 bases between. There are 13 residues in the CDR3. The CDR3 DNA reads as TGTGCCACCAGCAGAGAACTCACAGATACGCAGTATTTT. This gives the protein CATSRELTDTQYF. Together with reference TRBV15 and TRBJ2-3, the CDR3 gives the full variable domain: DAMVIQNPRYQVTQFGKPVTLSCSQTLNHNVMYWYQQKSSQAPKLLFHYYDKDFNNEADTPDNFQSRRPNTSFCFLDIRSPGLGDTAMYLCATSRELTDTQYFGPGTRLTVL.

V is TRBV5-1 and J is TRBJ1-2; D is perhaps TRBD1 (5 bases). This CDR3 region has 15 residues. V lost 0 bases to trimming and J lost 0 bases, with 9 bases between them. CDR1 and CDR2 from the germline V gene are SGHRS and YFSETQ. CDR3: CASSLAGVTNYGYTF. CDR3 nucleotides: TGCGCCAGCAGCTTGGCGGGGGTCACTAACTATGGCTACACCTTC.

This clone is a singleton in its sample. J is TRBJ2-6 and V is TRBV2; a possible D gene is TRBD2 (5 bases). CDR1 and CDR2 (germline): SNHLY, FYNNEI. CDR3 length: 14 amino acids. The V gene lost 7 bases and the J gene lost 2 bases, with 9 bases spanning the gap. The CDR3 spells CASMERAGANVLTF. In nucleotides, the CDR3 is TGTGCCAGCATGGAGAGGGCTGGGGCCAACGTCCTGACTTTC. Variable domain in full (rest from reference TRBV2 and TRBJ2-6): EPEVTQTPSHQVTQMGQEVILRCVPISNHLYFYWYRQILGQKVEFLVSFYNNEISEKSEIFDDQFSVERPDGSNFTLKIRSTKLEDSAMYFCASMERAGANVLTFGAGSRLTVL.

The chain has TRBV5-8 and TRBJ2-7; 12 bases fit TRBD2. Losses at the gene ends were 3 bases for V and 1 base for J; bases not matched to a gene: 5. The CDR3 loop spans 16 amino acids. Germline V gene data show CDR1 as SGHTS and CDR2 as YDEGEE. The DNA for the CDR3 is TGTGCCAGCAGCTCGGGGACTAGCGGGCTTTCCTACGAGCAGTACTTC. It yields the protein CASSSGTSGLSYEQYF.

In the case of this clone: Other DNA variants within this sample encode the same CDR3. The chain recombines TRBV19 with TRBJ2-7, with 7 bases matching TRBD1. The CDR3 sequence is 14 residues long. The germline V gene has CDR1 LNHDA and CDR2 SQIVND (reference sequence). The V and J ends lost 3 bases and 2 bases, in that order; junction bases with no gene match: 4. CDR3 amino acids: CASSIGQGAYEQYF. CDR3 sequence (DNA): TGTGCCAGTAGTATCGGGCAGGGGGCCTACGAGCAGTACTTC.

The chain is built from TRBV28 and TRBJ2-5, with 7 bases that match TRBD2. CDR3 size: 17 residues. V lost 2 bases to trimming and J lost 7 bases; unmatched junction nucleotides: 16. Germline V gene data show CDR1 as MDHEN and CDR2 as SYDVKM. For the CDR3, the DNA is TGTGCCAGCAGTTTACCCCCTGGGGCGGGAGCGTCTGTGACCCAGTACTTC. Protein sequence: CASSLPPGAGASVTQYF. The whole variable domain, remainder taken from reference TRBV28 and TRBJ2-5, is DVKVTQSSRYLVKRTGEKVFLECVQDMDHENMFWYRQDPGLGLRLIYFSYDVKMKEKGDIPEGYSVSREKKERFSLILESASTNQTSMYLCASSLPPGAGASVTQYFGPGTRLLVL.

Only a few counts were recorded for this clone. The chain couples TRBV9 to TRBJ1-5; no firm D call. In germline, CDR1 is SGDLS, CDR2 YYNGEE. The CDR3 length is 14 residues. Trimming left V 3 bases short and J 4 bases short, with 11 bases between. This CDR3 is CASSGEGGNQPQHF. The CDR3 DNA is TGTGCCAGCAGCGGGGAGGGTGGGAATCAGCCCCAGCATTTT.

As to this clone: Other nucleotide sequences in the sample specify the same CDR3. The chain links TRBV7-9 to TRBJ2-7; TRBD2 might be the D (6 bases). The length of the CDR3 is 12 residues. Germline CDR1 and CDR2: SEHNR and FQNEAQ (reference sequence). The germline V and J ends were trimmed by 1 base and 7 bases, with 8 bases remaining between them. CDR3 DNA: TGTGCCAGCAGCTTAGGAGGGAGGGAGCAGTACTTC. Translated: CASSLGGREQYF.

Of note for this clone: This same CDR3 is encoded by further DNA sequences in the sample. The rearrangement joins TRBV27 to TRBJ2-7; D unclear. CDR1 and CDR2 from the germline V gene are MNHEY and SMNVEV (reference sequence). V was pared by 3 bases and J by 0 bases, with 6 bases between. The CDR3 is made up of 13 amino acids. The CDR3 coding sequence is TGTGCCAGCAGTTTTGGAACCTCCTACGAGCAGTACTTC. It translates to CASSFGTSYEQYF.

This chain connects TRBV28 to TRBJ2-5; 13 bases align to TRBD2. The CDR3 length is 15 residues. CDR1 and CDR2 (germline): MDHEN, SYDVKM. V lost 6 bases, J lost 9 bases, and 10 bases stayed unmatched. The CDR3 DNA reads TGTGCCAGCAGCGGGACTAGCGGGAAACCCCTGGCCCAGTACTTC. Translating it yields CASSGTSGKPLAQYF.

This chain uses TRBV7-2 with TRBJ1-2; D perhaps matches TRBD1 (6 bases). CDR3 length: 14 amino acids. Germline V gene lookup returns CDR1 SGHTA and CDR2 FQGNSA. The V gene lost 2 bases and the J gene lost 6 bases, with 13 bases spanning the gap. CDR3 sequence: CASSLISGADGYTF. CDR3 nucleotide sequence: TGTGCCAGCAGCTTAATATCGGGGGCGGATGGCTACACCTTC.

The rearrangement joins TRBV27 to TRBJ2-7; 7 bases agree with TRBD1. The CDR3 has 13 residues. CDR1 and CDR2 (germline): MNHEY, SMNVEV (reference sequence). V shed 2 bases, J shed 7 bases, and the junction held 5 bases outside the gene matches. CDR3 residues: CASSLRGPWEQYF. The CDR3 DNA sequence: TGTGCCAGCAGTTTAAGGGGGCCGTGGGAGCAGTACTTC.

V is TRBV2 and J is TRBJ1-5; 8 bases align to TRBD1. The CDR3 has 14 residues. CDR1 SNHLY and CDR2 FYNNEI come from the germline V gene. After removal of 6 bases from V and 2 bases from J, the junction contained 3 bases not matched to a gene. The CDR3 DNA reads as TGTGCCAGCAGGGCAGGGGGCGGCAATCAGCCCCAGCATTTT. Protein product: CASRAGGGNQPQHF.

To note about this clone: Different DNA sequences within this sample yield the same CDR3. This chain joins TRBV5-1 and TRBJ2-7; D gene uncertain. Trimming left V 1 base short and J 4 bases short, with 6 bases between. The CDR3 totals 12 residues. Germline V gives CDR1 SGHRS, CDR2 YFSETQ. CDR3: CASSLSPYEQYF. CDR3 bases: TGCGCCAGCAGCTTGTCACCGTACGAGCAGTACTTC.

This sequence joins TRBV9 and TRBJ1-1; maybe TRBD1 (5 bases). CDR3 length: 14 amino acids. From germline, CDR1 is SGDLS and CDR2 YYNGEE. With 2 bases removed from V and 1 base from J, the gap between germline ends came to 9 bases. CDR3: CASSVRGANTEAFF. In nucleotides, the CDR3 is TGTGCCAGCAGCGTCAGAGGGGCGAACACTGAAGCTTTCTTT.

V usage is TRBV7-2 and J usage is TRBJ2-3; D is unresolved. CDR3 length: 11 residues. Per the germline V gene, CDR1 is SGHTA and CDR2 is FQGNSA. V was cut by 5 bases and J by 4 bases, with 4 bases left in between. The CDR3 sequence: CASSLPDTQYF. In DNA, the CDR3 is TGTGCCAGCAGCCTACCAGATACGCAGTATTTT.

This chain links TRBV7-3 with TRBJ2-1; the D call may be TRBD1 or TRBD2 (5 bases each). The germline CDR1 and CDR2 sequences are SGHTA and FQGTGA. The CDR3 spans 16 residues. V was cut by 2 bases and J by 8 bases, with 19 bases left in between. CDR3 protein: CASSLEGIIRVDEQFF. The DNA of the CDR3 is TGTGCCAGCAGCTTAGAGGGGATTATCAGGGTCGATGAGCAGTTCTTC.

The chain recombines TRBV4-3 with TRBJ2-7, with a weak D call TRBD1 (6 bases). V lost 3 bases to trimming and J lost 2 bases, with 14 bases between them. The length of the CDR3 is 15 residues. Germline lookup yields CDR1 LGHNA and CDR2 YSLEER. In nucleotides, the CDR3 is TGCGCCAGCAGCCAGGGGGCAGGCAACCCCTACGAGCAGTACTTC. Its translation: CASSQGAGNPYEQYF.

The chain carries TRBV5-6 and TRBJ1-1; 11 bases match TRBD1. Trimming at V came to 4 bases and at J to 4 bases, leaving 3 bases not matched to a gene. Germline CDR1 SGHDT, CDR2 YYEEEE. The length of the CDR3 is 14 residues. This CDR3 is CASSVGQGATEAFF. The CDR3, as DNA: TGTGCCAGCAGCGTAGGACAGGGGGCCACTGAAGCTTTCTTT.

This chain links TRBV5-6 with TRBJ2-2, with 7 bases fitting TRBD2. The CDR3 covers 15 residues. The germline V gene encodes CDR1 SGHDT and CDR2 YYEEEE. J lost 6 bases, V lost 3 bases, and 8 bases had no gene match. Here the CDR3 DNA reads TGTGCCAGCAGCTCGCGAGGGAGCGGGGCCGGGGAGCTGTTTTTT. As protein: CASSSRGSGAGELFF.

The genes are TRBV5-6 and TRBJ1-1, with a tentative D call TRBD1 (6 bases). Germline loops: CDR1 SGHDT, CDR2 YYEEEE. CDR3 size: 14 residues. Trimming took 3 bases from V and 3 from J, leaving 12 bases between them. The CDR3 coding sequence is TGTGCCAGCAGCTGGGCTACAGGGTACACTGAAGCTTTCTTT. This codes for CASSWATGYTEAFF.

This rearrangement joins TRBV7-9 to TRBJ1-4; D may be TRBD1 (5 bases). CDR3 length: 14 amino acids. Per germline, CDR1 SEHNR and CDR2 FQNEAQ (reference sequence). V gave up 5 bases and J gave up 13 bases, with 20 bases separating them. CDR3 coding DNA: TGTGCCAGCAGCCCCCCCGGCAACAGGTCCAGACTGTTTTTT. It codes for CASSPPGNRSRLFF.

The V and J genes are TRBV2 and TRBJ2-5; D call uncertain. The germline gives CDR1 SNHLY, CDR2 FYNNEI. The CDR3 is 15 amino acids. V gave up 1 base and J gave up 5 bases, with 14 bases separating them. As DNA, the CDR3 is TGTGCCAGCAGTGAAGGGTTTGTGGGTATGGAGACCCAGTACTTC. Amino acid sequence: CASSEGFVGMETQYF.

The CDR3 spells CASSVEHGTGGAEGYEKLFF. CDR3 sequence (DNA): TGTGCCAGCAGCGTAGAACACGGGACAGGGGGCGCGGAGGGCTACGAAAAACTGTTTTTT. This chain uses TRBV7-6 with TRBJ1-4, with 12 bases lining up with TRBD1. The length of the CDR3 is 20 residues. The germline CDR1 and CDR2 sequences are SGHVS and FNYEAQ. With V trimmed by 5 bases and J by 8 bases, 21 bases remained unmatched.

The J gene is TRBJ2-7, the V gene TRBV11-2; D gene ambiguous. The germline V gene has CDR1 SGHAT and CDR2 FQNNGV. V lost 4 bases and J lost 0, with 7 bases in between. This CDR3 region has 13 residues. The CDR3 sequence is CASSSQTSYEQYF. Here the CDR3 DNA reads TGTGCCAGCAGCTCCCAGACCTCCTACGAGCAGTACTTC.

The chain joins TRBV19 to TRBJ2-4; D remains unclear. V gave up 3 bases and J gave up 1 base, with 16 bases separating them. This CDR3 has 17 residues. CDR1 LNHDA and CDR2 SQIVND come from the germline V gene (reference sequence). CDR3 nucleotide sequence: TGTGCCAGTAGTATGGCACTAAGGAGCATCGCCAAAAACATTCAGTACTTC. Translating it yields CASSMALRSIAKNIQYF.

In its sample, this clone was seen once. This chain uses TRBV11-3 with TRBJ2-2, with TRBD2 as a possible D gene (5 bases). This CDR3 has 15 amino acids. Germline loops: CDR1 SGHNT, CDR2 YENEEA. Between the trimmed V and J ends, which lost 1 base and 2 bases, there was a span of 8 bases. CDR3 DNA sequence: TGTGCCAGCAGCTTAGTCGGGGTTAACACCGGGGAGCTGTTTTTT. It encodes CASSLVGVNTGELFF. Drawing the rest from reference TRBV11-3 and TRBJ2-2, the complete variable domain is EAGVVQSPRYKIIEKKQPVAFWCNPISGHNTLYWYLQNLGQGPELLIRYENEEAVDDSQLPKDRFSAERLKGVDSTLKIQPAELGDSAVYLCASSLVGVNTGELFFGEGSRLTVL.